A single sample is the source of the 17 T cell receptor beta chains below, sequenced in a study of beta chain features in type 1 diabetes. The authors reverse transcribed all of the isolated RNA, so sequencing captured expressed TCRB transcripts. Measured with immunoSEQ multiplex PCR; TCRdb has only the in-frame clones, and not every one. Of some 500,000 clones in the sample, 10% to 12% were seen once. Specimen: naive CD4+ T cells from blood. These receptors were taken from a woman under 30 in good health.

The V and J genes are TRBV5-4 and TRBJ2-3; D possibly corresponds to TRBD1 (5 bases). V was cut by 4 bases and J by 4 bases, with 16 bases left in between. The length of the CDR3 is 15 residues. CDR1 is SGHNT, CDR2 YYREEE, per germline (reference sequence). The CDR3 protein is CASSLQGFSADTQYF. The CDR3 bases are TGTGCCAGCAGCCTGCAGGGATTTAGTGCAGATACGCAGTATTTT. The full variable domain, its missing parts supplied by reference TRBV5-4 and TRBJ2-3, is ETGVTQSPTHLIKTRGQQVTLRCSSQSGHNTVSWYQQALGQGPQFIFQYYREEENGRGNFPPRFSGLQFPNYSSELNVNALELDDSALYLCASSLQGFSADTQYFGPGTRLTVL.

This chain connects TRBV7-2 to TRBJ2-2; D might be TRBD1 (6 bases). The CDR3 contains 15 residues. With 5 bases removed from V and 3 bases from J, the gap between germline ends came to 13 bases. The V gene's germline CDR1 is SGHTA and CDR2 FQGNSA. CDR3 residues: CASSPRRTDTGELFF. The CDR3 DNA sequence: TGTGCCAGCAGCCCGAGAAGGACAGACACCGGGGAGCTGTTTTTT.

The rearrangement joins TRBV7-2 to TRBJ2-7; 8 nucleotides agree with TRBD1. This CDR3 comprises 14 residues. J lost 6 bases, V lost 4 bases, and 8 bases had no gene match. Germline-derived CDR1 and CDR2 are SGHTA and FQGNSA. CDR3 DNA: TGTGCCAGCAGCTCGCTGGACAGGGCGGGCGAGCAGTACTTC. Translation gives CASSSLDRAGEQYF.

A word on this clone: The same CDR3 can be traced to other DNA sequences in this sample. V is TRBV7-9 and J is TRBJ2-1; no clear D. The germline V and J ends were trimmed by 6 bases and 0 bases, with 6 bases remaining between them. CDR1 SEHNR and CDR2 FQNEAQ come from the germline V gene (reference sequence). The CDR3 spans 13 residues. The CDR3 reads CASSRTSYNEQFF. CDR3 nucleotides: TGTGCCAGCAGTCGAACCTCCTACAATGAGCAGTTCTTC. Variable domain in full (rest from reference TRBV7-9 and TRBJ2-1): DTGVSQNPRHKITKRGQNVTFRCDPISEHNRLYWYRQTLGQGPEFLTYFQNEAQLEKSRLLSDRFSAERPKGSFSTLEIQRTEQGDSAMYLCASSRTSYNEQFFGPGTRLTVL.

The CDR3 spells CSVGSGKDGYGYTF. The CDR3, as DNA: TGCAGCGTTGGATCAGGGAAGGACGGCTATGGCTACACCTTC. The chain employs TRBV29-1 and TRBJ1-2; a weak D match, TRBD1 (5 bases). There are 14 residues in the CDR3. The germline V gene encodes CDR1 SQVTM and CDR2 ANQGSEA. Trimming removed 4 bases at V and 4 bases at J, with 16 bases between. The full variable domain, in which reference TRBV29-1 and TRBJ1-2 provide the parts outside the CDR3, is SAVISQKPSRDICQRGTSLTIQCQVDSQVTMMFWYRQQPGQSLTLIATANQGSEATYESGFVIDKFPISRPNLTFSTLTVSNMSPEDSSIYLCSVGSGKDGYGYTFGSGTRLTVV.

As for this clone: Since a much larger clone is just one base distant, this may be a read error. The same CDR3 also results from other DNA sequences found in this sample. This chain links TRBV5-4 with TRBJ2-3; D is tentatively TRBD1 or TRBD2 (5 bases each). Germline CDR1 and CDR2: SGHNT and YYREEE (reference sequence). The CDR3 consists of 13 residues. Between the trimmed V and J ends, which lost 2 bases and 3 bases, there was a span of 7 bases. CDR3 bases: TGTGCCAGCAGCTTAGAGGGGACAGATACGCAGTATTTT. Amino acid sequence: CASSLEGTDTQYF. The full variable domain, completed using reference TRBV5-4 and TRBJ2-3, is ETGVTQSPTHLIKTRGQQVTLRCSSQSGHNTVSWYQQALGQGPQFIFQYYREEENGRGNFPPRFSGLQFPNYSSELNVNALELDDSALYLCASSLEGTDTQYFGPGTRLTVL.

This clone was counted between two and nine times. V and J are TRBV18 and TRBJ2-1; 7 positions match TRBD1. The V segment lost 0 bases and the J segment 4 bases; nucleotides outside the gene matches: 0. Germline-derived CDR1 and CDR2 are KGHSH and LQKENI. This CDR3 is 14 amino acids long. Written as DNA, the CDR3 is TGTGCCAGCTCACCACCGGGACAGTACAATGAGCAGTTCTTC. Translated, it gives CASSPPGQYNEQFF.

The chain carries TRBV30 and TRBJ1-5, with D maybe TRBD1 (5 bases). The CDR3 contains 14 residues. V dropped 4 bases and J dropped 0 bases, with 10 bases sitting between them. Germline CDR1 GTSNPN, CDR2 SVGIG (reference sequence). CDR3 loop: CAWTGQYSNQPQHF. DNA of the CDR3: TGTGCCTGGACAGGACAATATAGCAATCAGCCCCAGCATTTT.

This clone was detected a few times. This sequence joins TRBV29-1 and TRBJ2-3; tentatively, D is TRBD2 (6 bases). The CDR3 runs 13 residues. The germline gives CDR1 SQVTM, CDR2 ANQGSEA. Trimming shortened V by 1 base and J by 4 bases, and 9 bases separated the two germline ends. As DNA, the CDR3 is TGCAGCGTTGAAGGCGGGGCCTCAGATACGCAGTATTTT. It translates to CSVEGGASDTQYF.

This chain connects TRBV30 to TRBJ1-5; D is possibly TRBD1 (6 bases). CDR1 GTSNPN and CDR2 SVGIG come from the germline V gene (reference sequence). This CDR3 is built from 13 residues. Deletions cut 2 bases from V and 2 bases from J, with 7 bases between. The CDR3 coding sequence is TGTGCCTGGAGTAACAGGGGCAATCAGCCCCAGCATTTT. Its protein product is CAWSNRGNQPQHF.

This rearrangement joins TRBV7-9 to TRBJ2-2, with 9 bases aligning to TRBD2. CDR1 and CDR2 from the germline V gene are SEHNR and FQNEAQ (reference sequence). CDR3 length: 14 residues. J gave up 6 bases and V 3 bases, and 2 bases lay outside the gene matches. CDR3 in amino acids: CASSLIAGAGELFF. CDR3 nucleotide sequence: TGTGCCAGCAGCTTGATAGCGGGAGCCGGGGAGCTGTTTTTT.

The gene calls are TRBV9 and TRBJ2-5, with D maybe TRBD2 (5 bases). This CDR3 has 15 amino acids. V gave up 3 bases and J gave up 5 bases, with 17 bases separating them. Looked up from germline, CDR1 is SGDLS and CDR2 is YYNGEE. In DNA form, the CDR3 reads TGTGCCAGCAGCGGCCGCGAGAGGGCTGAGGAGACCCAGTACTTC. Residues: CASSGRERAEETQYF.

This clone was recorded a few times. V gene TRBV5-4 combines with J gene TRBJ2-5; D is unresolved. There are 12 residues in the CDR3. V lost 0 bases, J lost 3 bases, and 3 bases lay in between. CDR1 is SGHNT and CDR2 is YYREEE in the germline V gene (reference sequence). The CDR3 sequence: CASSLVEETQYF. CDR3 nucleotide sequence: TGTGCCAGCAGCTTGGTGGAAGAGACCCAGTACTTC.

This clone was seen a handful of times. DNA for the CDR3: TGTGCCAACCGCCTCCTTCGGACGGAAGAGACCCAGTACTTC. It is translated as CANRLLRTEETQYF. This chain links TRBV7-3 with TRBJ2-5; D ambiguous. The ends were cut back, 10 bases at V and 3 bases at J, with 18 bases in the middle. Germline lookup yields CDR1 SGHTA and CDR2 FQGTGA. CDR3 length: 14 amino acids. Combining the CDR3 with reference TRBV7-3 and TRBJ2-5 gives the whole variable domain GAGVSQTPSNKVTEKGKYVELRCDPISGHTALYWYRQSLGQGPEFLIYFQGTGAADDSGLPNDRFFAVRPEGSVSTLKIQRTERGDSAVYLCANRLLRTEETQYFGPGTRLLVL.

This clone was found a few times. V is TRBV6-5 and J is TRBJ2-6; 7 bases agree with TRBD1. The junction had 1 base not matched to a gene; V was cut back by 6 bases and J by 2 bases. The CDR3 is 14 residues long. CDR1 and CDR2 from the germline V gene are MNHEY and SVGAGI. CDR3 in DNA: TGTGCCAGCAGAGGGACAGCTGGGGCCAACGTCCTGACTTTC. Its protein product is CASRGTAGANVLTF.

This clone was found a few times. The genes are TRBV7-9 and TRBJ2-7; D call uncertain. Germline V gene sequence: CDR1 SEHNR, CDR2 FQNEAQ (reference sequence). Trimming removed 3 bases from V and 2 bases from J, with 14 bases in between. The CDR3 runs 15 residues. CDR3 amino acids: CASSFRTSGPYEQYF. CDR3 nucleotides: TGTGCCAGCAGCTTTCGCACCTCAGGCCCCTACGAGCAGTACTTC.

This clone occurred a few times. The chain combines TRBV18 with TRBJ2-7, with 8 bases matching TRBD1. Germline lookup yields CDR1 KGHSH and CDR2 LQKENI. The J segment lost 4 bases and the V segment lost 3 bases, leaving 5 bases of the junction unmatched. This CDR3 spans 14 amino acids. Here the CDR3 reads CASSPRTGLYEQYF. In nucleotides, the CDR3 is TGTGCCAGCTCACCGAGGACAGGGCTTTACGAGCAGTACTTC.